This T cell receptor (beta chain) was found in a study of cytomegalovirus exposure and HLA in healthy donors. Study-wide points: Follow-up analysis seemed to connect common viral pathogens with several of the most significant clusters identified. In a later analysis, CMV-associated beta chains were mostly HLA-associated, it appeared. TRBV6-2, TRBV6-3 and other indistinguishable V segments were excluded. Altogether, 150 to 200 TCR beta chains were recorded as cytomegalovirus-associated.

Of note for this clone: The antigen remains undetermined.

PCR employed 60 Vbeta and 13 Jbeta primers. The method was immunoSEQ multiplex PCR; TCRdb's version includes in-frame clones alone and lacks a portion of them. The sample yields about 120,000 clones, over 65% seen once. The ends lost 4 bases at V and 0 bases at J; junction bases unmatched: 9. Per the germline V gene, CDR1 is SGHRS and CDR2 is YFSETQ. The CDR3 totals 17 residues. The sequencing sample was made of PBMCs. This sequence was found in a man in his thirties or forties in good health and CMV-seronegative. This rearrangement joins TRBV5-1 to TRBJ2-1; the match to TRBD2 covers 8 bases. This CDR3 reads CASSPVAGPGSYNEQFF. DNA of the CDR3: TGCGCCAGCAGCCCCGTAGCGGGGCCGGGCTCCTACAATGAGCAGTTCTTC.